This T cell receptor beta chain was sequenced for a study of vaccination and CD4 T cells after COVID-19 (dated by TCRdb to 2022 to 2024). As for the study more broadly: Convalescent patients had a positive SARS-CoV-2 result on nasal swab PCR, and of these patients, under ten had mild disease and one had severe disease. Overlapping spike peptide pools from SARS-CoV-2 and from the common cold coronaviruses HCoV-NL63, HCoV-OC43 and HCoV-229E were used as culture stimuli. Two doses of either the Pfizer-BioNTech BNT162b2 vaccine (n=8) or the Moderna mRNA-1273 vaccine (n=2) were administered to participants. A few convalescent patients were sampled both early after vaccination (day 14) and late after vaccination (days 161 to 241). Post-COVID blood samples were collected from convalescent patients a median of approximately 100 days after diagnosis, with a range of about 35 to 170 days. As controls, cultures received a CEFX viral epitope pool (the positive control), an HIV-1 Nef peptide pool (the negative control), or no peptide at all. Post-vaccine blood samples were taken a median of around 77 days after the second vaccine dose, with a range of about 14 to 241 days. The spike-specific CD4+ TCR repertoire was compared before and after mRNA vaccination in fewer than eleven COVID-19 convalescent patients and a handful of infection-naive healthy vaccine recipients. Six males and four females were included in the convalescent cohort, with two Hispanic individuals, seven Caucasians, two Asians and one multiracial person represented.

Points on this clonotype: It lacks a known antigen. No much larger clonotype is one base removed from it; base qualities were not supplied.

Overall study outcomes, separate from this receptor: Although the median number of SARS-CoV-2-reactive clonotypes went up from approximately 20 after infection to 35 to 40 after vaccination, the increase was not significant. In convalescent patients, nearly all vaccine-specific clones (304 of 307) were found to be mono-reactive for SARS-CoV-2 spike rather than cross-reactive with common cold coronaviruses. Relatively few convalescent patients were included in the study, and early timepoints after natural infection were not analyzed. In convalescent patients, a median around 90% of post-vaccine SARS-CoV-2-reactive clones were detected only after vaccination, and vaccine-specific priming was suggested by this finding.

Library prep was done by PCR. TCR sequencing of DNA from cultured CD4+ T cells used the Oncomine TCR Beta short-read assay at the Johns Hopkins FTIC core. Genomic DNA was extracted from the cultured CD4+ T cells with the QIAamp micro DNA kit. Oncomine TCR Beta libraries made from cultured CD4+ T cells were pooled using unique dual indexes and sequenced on an Illumina iSeq 100. Processing in the source paper ran as follows. Non-productive sequences were removed, and CDR3s not starting with C, not ending with F or W, or shorter than 7 amino acids were discarded. The MANAFEST web application identified antigen-specific clonotypes by comparing peptide-stimulated wells against reference wells and other culture wells. An FDR below 0.05, an odds ratio above 5, and a productive frequency above 0.1% in at least two of three replicate wells were required for clones to be considered positive. Cross-reactive clonotypes were defined as significantly expanded in both SARS-CoV-2 spike wells and at least one common cold coronavirus spike condition. Similarity between CDR3 sequences was evaluated in R version 3.6.1 using Levenshtein distances (stringdist) and unrooted phylogenetic trees (ape). The public sequencing data were trimmed at Q25 with fastp and processed into clonotypes with MiXCR by TCRdb, which kept only in-frame beta chains. Rows matching on CDR3 protein sequence are summarized as one entry with the most common DNA and genes. TCRdb's processing, not the authors', yielded these V and J calls. Here the sample has approximately 18,000 distinct CDR3 sequences; about 45% occur a single time. The ten largest clones capture about a sixth of the sample.

The junction shows trimming of 2 bases on V and 3 bases on J, and the gene matches do not reach 0 bases of it. The CDR3 goes from the cysteine to the phenylalanine over 13 residues. Only the CDR3 DNA is retained, 39 bases long and in frame from the first base. CDR1 and CDR2 are drawn from the germline V gene (reference sequence): DFQATT, SNEGSKA. The time point tag for this specimen amounts to: late sampling 161 to 241 days after vaccination in three convalescent patients. The sample's treatment or condition label is to be understood as: roughly 10-day PBMC culture with coronavirus spike peptide pools or control peptides (ViraFEST assay). The ViraFEST assay, used in the study, expanded antigen-specific T cells with peptide pools and then identified the expanded clonotypes through TCR sequencing. The convalescent patients' positive SARS-CoV-2 PCR tests fell between March and December 2020, which was before the Alpha, Beta and Delta variants emerged in the United States. Some 2 million PBMCs per well were cultured in IMDM with 5% human AB serum and around 10 IU/ml IL-2, plus 10 ug/ml peptide pools. Half of the culture medium was replaced with fresh IL-2-containing medium on days 3 and 7. After 9 to 10 days of culture, CD4+ T cells were isolated by negative selection using the EasySep CD4+ T cell isolation kit. Ficoll-Paque Plus gradient centrifugation was used to isolate PBMCs from whole blood, and the isolated PBMCs were then either used fresh or cryopreserved at -140C. Triplicate wells were generally used for each culture condition.

Rearrangement joined TRBV20-1 to TRBJ2-7, and TRBD2 matches 11 of the central bases. This clonotype was obtained from a human donor who had recovered from COVID-19. The source material was CD4+ T cells from blood, cultured in vitro, sampled about 7 months after SARS-CoV-2 vaccination. For the CDR3, the sequence is CSARTSGSYEQYF. The DNA sequence is given as TGCAGTGCTAGAACTAGCGGGAGCTACGAGCAGTACTTC.